The 17 T cell receptor beta chains reported below all come from one sample, sequenced in a study of blood T cell repertoires in COVID-19. Data came from immunoSEQ multiplex PCR; TCRdb stores just in-frame clones and leaves some out. The profile covers about 110,000 clones, with roughly 80% appearing a single time and around 1.5% taken by the ten largest. The sequencing sample was made of peripheral blood. The receptors derive from a man aged 50 to 59 with acute or convalescent COVID-19.

The chain recombines TRBV25-1 with TRBJ2-7, with no clear D. Germline values: CDR1 MGHDK, CDR2 SYGVNS. V was cut by 5 bases and J by 6 bases, with 5 bases left in between. The CDR3 has 10 residues. Written as DNA, the CDR3 is TGTGCCAGCAGTTATTGCGAGCAGTACTTC. Residues: CASSYCEQYF.

This chain uses TRBV5-1 with TRBJ2-3, with D maybe TRBD2 (6 bases). Trimming took 0 bases from V and 0 from J, leaving 11 bases between them. Looked up from germline, CDR1 is SGHRS and CDR2 is YFSETQ. The CDR3 is made up of 16 amino acids. CDR3 sequence (DNA): TGCGCCAGCAGCTTGGGGCGGGGCGTCAGCACAGATACGCAGTATTTT. Protein sequence: CASSLGRGVSTDTQYF.

The sample holds one count of this clone. The J gene is TRBJ1-6, the V gene TRBV9, with TRBD1 matching over 10 bases. Trimming cost V 0 bases and J 6 bases; bases outside gene matches: 3. CDR3 size: 16 residues. Germline loops: CDR1 SGDLS, CDR2 YYNGEE. DNA for the CDR3: TGTGCCAGCAGCGTAGGGGACAGGGGTGTTAATTCACCCCTCCACTTT. Its translation: CASSVGDRGVNSPLHF.

The V gene is TRBV28, the J gene TRBJ1-1; D ambiguous. Between the trimmed V and J ends, which lost 6 bases and 0 bases, there was a span of 11 bases. The CDR3 sequence is 14 residues long. The V gene's germline CDR1 is MDHEN and CDR2 SYDVKM. In DNA, the CDR3 is TGTGCCAGCAGCAGTACAGACCTGAACACTGAAGCTTTCTTT. This codes for CASSSTDLNTEAFF.

The chain recombines TRBV5-1 with TRBJ2-3, with 7 bases lining up with TRBD1. V was clipped by 7 bases and J by 2 bases; unmatched bases: 7. The CDR3 totals 14 residues. CDR1 and CDR2 (germline): SGHRS, YFSETQ. The CDR3 here is CASATGVVTDTQYF. CDR3 DNA sequence: TGCGCCAGCGCCACAGGGGTCGTCACAGATACGCAGTATTTT.

V is TRBV4-2 and J is TRBJ1-6; the match to TRBD1 covers 8 bases. CDR1 and CDR2 (germline): LGHNA, YNFKEQ. The CDR3 has 16 residues. The junction had 3 bases not matched to a gene; V was cut back by 0 bases and J by 5 bases. In nucleotides, the CDR3 is TGTGCCAGCAGCCAAGATAGACAGGGGCATAATTCACCCCTCCACTTT. This encodes CASSQDRQGHNSPLHF.

The chain is built from TRBV30 and TRBJ1-5; tentatively, D is TRBD1 (5 bases). In germline, CDR1 is GTSNPN, CDR2 SVGIG (reference sequence). The CDR3 has 13 amino acids. V was cut by 1 base and J by 7 bases, with 11 bases left in between. The CDR3: CAWSEGWEQPQHF. CDR3 sequence (DNA): TGTGCCTGGAGTGAGGGGTGGGAACAGCCCCAGCATTTT. Full variable domain (outside the CDR3, taken from reference TRBV30 and TRBJ1-5): SQTIHQWPATLVQPVGSPLSLECTVEGTSNPNLYWYRQAAGRGLQLLFYSVGIGQISSEVPQNLSASRPQDRQFILSSKKLLLSDSGFYLCAWSEGWEQPQHFGDGTRLSIL.

The chain couples TRBV5-1 to TRBJ1-1; the D is unclear. The CDR3 has 12 amino acids. Germline V CDR1 and CDR2: SGHRS, YFSETQ. V shed 4 bases and J shed 3 bases, with 7 bases lying between them. For the CDR3, the DNA is TGCGCCAGCAGCCATGGCTACACTGAAGCTTTCTTT. Protein: CASSHGYTEAFF.

This clone was seen a handful of times. The V call is TRBV10-1, the J call TRBJ2-2; D remains ambiguous. Trimming removed 2 bases at V and 6 bases at J, with 7 bases between. This CDR3 comprises 13 residues. CDR1 is WNHNN and CDR2 is SYGVQD in the germline V gene (reference sequence). This CDR3 reads CASSETWPGELFF. In nucleotides, the CDR3 is TGCGCCAGCAGTGAGACCTGGCCCGGGGAGCTGTTTTTT.

This sequence joins TRBV18 and TRBJ1-1, with 9 positions matching TRBD1. CDR1 is KGHSH, CDR2 LQKENI, per germline. CDR3 length equals 15 residues. J gave up 5 bases and V 4 bases, and 8 bases lay outside the gene matches. In DNA form, the CDR3 reads TGTGCCAGCTCACGGACAGGGGACCCGGGGACTGAAGCTTTCTTT. This encodes CASSRTGDPGTEAFF.

In its sample, this clone was seen once. V and J are TRBV3-1 (or the pseudogene TRBV3-2) and TRBJ2-3, with 10 nucleotides matching TRBD2. This CDR3 has 16 residues. Losses at the gene ends were 4 bases for V and 1 base for J; bases not matched to a gene: 5. Germline CDR1 is LGHDT and CDR2 is YNNKEL (reference sequence). CDR3 residues: CASSLGAGGGTDTQYF. For the CDR3, the DNA is TGTGCCAGCAGCCTGGGAGCGGGGGGGGGCACAGATACGCAGTATTTT.

The chain joins TRBV6-5 to TRBJ2-7; TRBD1 agrees at 9 bases. The CDR3 has 14 amino acids. Per germline, CDR1 MNHEY and CDR2 SVGAGI. J lost 4 bases, V lost 7 bases, and 8 bases had no gene match. The CDR3 region is CASIRADRGYEQYF. The CDR3 DNA reads TGTGCCAGCATTCGCGCTGACAGGGGGTACGAGCAGTACTTC.

The J gene is TRBJ1-1, the V gene TRBV6-5; D is unresolved. This CDR3 is built from 14 residues. Trimming removed 0 bases from V and 0 bases from J, with 5 bases in between. Germline V CDR1 and CDR2: MNHEY, SVGAGI. This CDR3 reads CASSYSELNTEAFF. The DNA for the CDR3 is TGTGCCAGCAGTTACTCCGAGTTGAACACTGAAGCTTTCTTT.

This chain links TRBV19 with TRBJ1-2; 8 bases fit TRBD1. Germline CDR1 LNHDA, CDR2 SQIVND (reference sequence). Germline trimming cut 3 bases from V and 0 bases from J; bases unmatched to any gene: 9. The CDR3 loop spans 17 amino acids. The CDR3 loop is CASSITGTGATNYGYTF. For the CDR3, the DNA is TGTGCCAGTAGTATCACCGGGACAGGAGCCACTAACTATGGCTACACCTTC.

The rearrangement joins TRBV7-9 to TRBJ1-1; D unclear. Germline V gives CDR1 SEHNR, CDR2 FQNEAQ (reference sequence). The CDR3 spans 15 residues. V shed 1 base and J shed 7 bases, with 16 bases lying between them. The DNA for the CDR3 is TGTGCCAGCAGCTTAGGGTCGTTAGCGGTACGTGAAGCTTTCTTT. Its protein product is CASSLGSLAVREAFF.

The rearrangement joins TRBV5-4 to TRBJ2-2, with 9 positions matching TRBD2. V was pared by 5 bases and J by 4 bases, with 3 bases of the junction left unmatched. The CDR3 contains 14 residues. Germline CDR1 and CDR2: SGHNT and YYREEE (reference sequence). The CDR3 bases are TGTGCCAGCAGTACTAGCGGGCTCACCGGGGAGCTGTTTTTT. Translating it yields CASSTSGLTGELFF. Supplemented by reference TRBV5-4 and TRBJ2-2, the full variable domain reads ETGVTQSPTHLIKTRGQQVTLRCSSQSGHNTVSWYQQALGQGPQFIFQYYREEENGRGNFPPRFSGLQFPNYSSELNVNALELDDSALYLCASSTSGLTGELFFGEGSRLTVL.

This chain links TRBV11-2 with TRBJ1-2; a possible D gene is TRBD1 (5 bases). V was trimmed by 4 bases and J by 5 bases, leaving 17 bases between them. The CDR3 extends over 15 amino acids. Germline loops: CDR1 SGHAT, CDR2 FQNNGV. This CDR3 is CASSSWGEGAYGYTF. The CDR3 DNA follows: TGTGCCAGCAGCTCTTGGGGGGAGGGCGCTTATGGCTACACCTTC.